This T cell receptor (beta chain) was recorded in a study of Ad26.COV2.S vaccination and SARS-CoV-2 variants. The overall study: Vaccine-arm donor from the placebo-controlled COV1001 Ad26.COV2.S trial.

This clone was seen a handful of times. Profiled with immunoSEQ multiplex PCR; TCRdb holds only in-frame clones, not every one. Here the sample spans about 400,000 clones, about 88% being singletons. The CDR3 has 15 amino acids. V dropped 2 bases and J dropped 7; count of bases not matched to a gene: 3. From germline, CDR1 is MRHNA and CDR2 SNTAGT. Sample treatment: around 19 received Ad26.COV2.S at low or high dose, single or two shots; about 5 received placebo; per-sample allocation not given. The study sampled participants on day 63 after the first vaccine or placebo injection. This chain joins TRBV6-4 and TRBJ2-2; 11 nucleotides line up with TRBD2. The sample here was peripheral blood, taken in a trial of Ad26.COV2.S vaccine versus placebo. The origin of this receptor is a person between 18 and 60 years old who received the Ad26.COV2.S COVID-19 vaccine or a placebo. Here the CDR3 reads CASSDLAGGIGELFF. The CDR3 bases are TGTGCCAGCAGTGACCTAGCGGGAGGTATCGGGGAGCTGTTTTTT.